Detailed here is one TCR beta chain. The data originate from a study of early T cells in non-severe SARS-CoV-2 infection. MiXCR, applied by TCRdb to the 5' RACE reads, yields one record per CDR3 protein. The table lists 70,000 to 95,000 distinct CDR3 sequences, under 15% of them singletons. The specimen was whole blood. This receptor was obtained from an adult who was a healthcare worker with PCR-confirmed SARS-CoV-2 infection or an uninfected control (not recorded which).

CDR3 bases: TGCAGCGTTGCGAAAAGCACAGATACGCAGTATTTT. As protein: CSVAKSTDTQYF. The rearrangement joins TRBV29-1 to TRBJ2-3; no clear D gene. The CDR3 has 12 residues. The germline V gene encodes CDR1 SQVTM and CDR2 ANQGSEA. V shed 4 bases and J shed 0 bases, with 5 bases lying between them.